Listed below are T cell receptor beta chains from one sample, sequenced in a study of beta chain features in type 1 diabetes. TCRdb's copy holds only in-frame clones and misses some; the assay was immunoSEQ multiplex PCR. The sample shows approximately 260,000 clones, about 20% of them seen only once. Sequenced input: naive CD4+ T cells from blood. These receptors originate from a woman between 40 and 50 years old with type 1 diabetes. CDR3s include the opening cysteine and the closing phenylalanine or tryptophan.

TRBJ2-1	TRBV5-4	CASSVDRGNNEQFF
TRBJ2-1	TRBV18	CASSPRAGGSYNEQFF
TRBJ1-5	TRBV11-2	CASSLEARQPQHF
TRBJ2-3	TRBV10-3	CAIRAQAGDTDTQYF
TRBJ1-2	TRBV28	CASSLRRAANYGYTF
TRBJ1-1	TRBV4-2	CASSLTGARQAFF
TRBJ2-5	TRBV29-1	CSADRGQQETQYF
TRBJ1-1	TRBV7-9	CASSAGTENTEAFF
TRBJ1-2	TRBV9	CASSTLGQTYGYTF
TRBJ2-1	TRBV4-3	CASSLTPRGIGNEQFF
TRBJ1-1	TRBV11-2	CASSSYVNTEAFF
TRBJ1-2	TRBV7-2	CASSLEGEGGYTF
TRBJ1-5	TRBV15	CATSRGSGGNQPQHF
TRBJ1-1	TRBV4-3	CASSLDRGRTEAFF
TRBJ2-5	TRBV28	CASSLEETQYF
TRBJ2-7	TRBV2	CASMGQDPYEQYF
TRBJ2-5	TRBV7-2	CATEAGAGETQYF
TRBJ2-4	TRBV19	CASSTSPGIQYF
TRBJ1-1	TRBV29-1	CSVTGQFEAFF
TRBJ1-2	TRBV28	CASTLPGAGGYTF
TRBJ1-5	TRBV5-1	CASRDGTGDPNQPQHF
TRBJ1-1	TRBV5-1	CASSPGGQGSTEAFF
TRBJ1-4	TRBV7-2	CASSLAGGQGNEKLFF
TRBJ1-1	TRBV7-3	CASSPGMGATEAFF
TRBJ1-5	TRBV27	CASSLGEGNQPQHF
TRBJ1-1	TRBV5-4	CASSPTGGRIGEAFF
TRBJ2-7	TRBV25-1	CASQGAGARSSYEQYF
TRBJ2-3	TRBV28	CASSVPFDTQYF
TRBJ1-4	TRBV29-1	CSVEDRAREKLFF
TRBJ2-5	TRBV5-4	CASSFRAGLPQTQYF
TRBJ2-7	TRBV19	CASSPLTGGGYEQYF
TRBJ1-2	TRBV18	CASSQTEGYTF
TRBJ1-4	TRBV4-3	CASSQGQDRLATNEKLFF
TRBJ2-1	TRBV13	CASRHTGGNEQFF
TRBJ1-2	TRBV21-1	CASSKGCRGSNYGYTF
TRBJ2-1	TRBV27	CASRGGGSHEQFF
TRBJ2-5	TRBV29-1	CSVDDNQETQYF
TRBJ1-2	TRBV28	CASSSTGDRGGYTF
TRBJ2-1	TRBV28	CASSSMQLAGGYNEQFF
TRBJ2-3	TRBV9	CASSEGTGASTDTQYF
TRBJ2-1	TRBV29-1	CSGWTGQDVNEQFF
TRBJ2-7	TRBV25-1	CASSVGQASYEQYF
TRBJ1-1	TRBV7-3	CASIDGQGRAFF
TRBJ1-1	TRBV28	CATSLQPVEAFF
TRBJ2-6	TRBV13	CASSLVASSGANVLTF
TRBJ2-7	TRBV7-2	CASSLAASGNYEQYF
TRBJ1-4	TRBV4-3	CASSQEAPRLGGKLFF
TRBJ2-7	TRBV10-3	CAISPSRLAYEQYF